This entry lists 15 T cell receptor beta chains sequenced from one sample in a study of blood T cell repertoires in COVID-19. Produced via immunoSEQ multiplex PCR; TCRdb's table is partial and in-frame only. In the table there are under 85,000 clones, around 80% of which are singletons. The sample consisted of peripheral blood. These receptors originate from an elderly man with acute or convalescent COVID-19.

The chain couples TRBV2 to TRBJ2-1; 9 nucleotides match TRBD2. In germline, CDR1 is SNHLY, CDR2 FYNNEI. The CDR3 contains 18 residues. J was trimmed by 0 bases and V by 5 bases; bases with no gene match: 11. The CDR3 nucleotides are TGTGCCAGCAGTCCCCCGATTGGAGCGGGAGGCTCCTACAATGAGCAGTTCTTC. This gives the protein CASSPPIGAGGSYNEQFF. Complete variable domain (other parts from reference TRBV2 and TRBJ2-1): EPEVTQTPSHQVTQMGQEVILRCVPISNHLYFYWYRQILGQKVEFLVSFYNNEISEKSEIFDDQFSVERPDGSNFTLKIRSTKLEDSAMYFCASSPPIGAGGSYNEQFFGPGTRLTVL.

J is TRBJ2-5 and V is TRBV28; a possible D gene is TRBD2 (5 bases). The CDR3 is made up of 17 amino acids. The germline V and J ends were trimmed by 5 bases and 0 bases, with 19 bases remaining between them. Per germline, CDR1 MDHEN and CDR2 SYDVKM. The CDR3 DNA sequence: TGTGCCAGCAGTCTATCCCTCCTAGCCGTATACCAAGAGACCCAGTACTTC. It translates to CASSLSLLAVYQETQYF.

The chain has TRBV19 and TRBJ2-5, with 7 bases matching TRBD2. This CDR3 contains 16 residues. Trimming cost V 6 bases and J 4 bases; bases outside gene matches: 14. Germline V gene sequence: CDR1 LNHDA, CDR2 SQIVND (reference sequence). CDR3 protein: CASRPNGGEGRETQYF. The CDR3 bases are TGTGCCAGTAGACCCAATGGGGGGGAGGGCCGAGAGACCCAGTACTTC. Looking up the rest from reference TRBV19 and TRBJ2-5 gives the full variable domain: DGGITQSPKYLFRKEGQNVTLSCEQNLNHDAMYWYRQDPGQGLRLIYYSQIVNDFQKGDIAEGYSVSREKKESFPLTVTSAQKNPTAFYLCASRPNGGEGRETQYFGPGTRLLVL.

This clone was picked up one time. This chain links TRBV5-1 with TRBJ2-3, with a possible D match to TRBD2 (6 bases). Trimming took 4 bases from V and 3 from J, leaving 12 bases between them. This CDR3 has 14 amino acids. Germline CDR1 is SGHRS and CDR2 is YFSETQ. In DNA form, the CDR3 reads TGCGCCAGCAGCACGGTGGAGGGGACAGATACGCAGTATTTT. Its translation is CASSTVEGTDTQYF.

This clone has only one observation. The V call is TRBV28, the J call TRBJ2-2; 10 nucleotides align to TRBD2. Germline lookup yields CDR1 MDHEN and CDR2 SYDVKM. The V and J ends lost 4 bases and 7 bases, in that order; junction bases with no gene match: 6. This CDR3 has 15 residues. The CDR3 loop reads CASSSLAGAVGELFF. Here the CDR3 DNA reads TGTGCCAGCAGTTCGCTAGCGGGAGCTGTCGGGGAGCTGTTTTTT.

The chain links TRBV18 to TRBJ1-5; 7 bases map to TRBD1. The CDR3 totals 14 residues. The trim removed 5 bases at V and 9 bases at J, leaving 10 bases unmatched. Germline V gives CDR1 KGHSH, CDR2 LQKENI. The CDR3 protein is CASSAETGLPPQHF. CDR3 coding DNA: TGTGCCAGCTCAGCTGAGACAGGGTTACCGCCCCAGCATTTT.

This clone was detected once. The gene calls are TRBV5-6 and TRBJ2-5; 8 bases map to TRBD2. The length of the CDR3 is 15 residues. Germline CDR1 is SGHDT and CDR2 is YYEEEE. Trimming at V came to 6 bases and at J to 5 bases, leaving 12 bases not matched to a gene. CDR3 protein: CASTLGGGYSETQYF. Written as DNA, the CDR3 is TGTGCCAGCACCCTGGGCGGGGGGTACAGCGAGACCCAGTACTTC. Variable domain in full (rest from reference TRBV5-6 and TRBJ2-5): DAGVTQSPTHLIKTRGQQVTLRCSPKSGHDTVSWYQQALGQGPQFIFQYYEEEERQRGNFPDRFSGHQFPNYSSELNVNALLLGDSALYLCASTLGGGYSETQYFGPGTRLLVL.

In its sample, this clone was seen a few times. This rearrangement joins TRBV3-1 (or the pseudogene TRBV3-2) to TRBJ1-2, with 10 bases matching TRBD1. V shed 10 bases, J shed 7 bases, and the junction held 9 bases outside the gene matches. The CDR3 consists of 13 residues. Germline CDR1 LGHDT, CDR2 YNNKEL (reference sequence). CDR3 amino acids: CATKGTGAGGYTF. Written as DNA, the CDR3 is TGTGCCACAAAAGGGACAGGGGCAGGTGGCTACACCTTC.

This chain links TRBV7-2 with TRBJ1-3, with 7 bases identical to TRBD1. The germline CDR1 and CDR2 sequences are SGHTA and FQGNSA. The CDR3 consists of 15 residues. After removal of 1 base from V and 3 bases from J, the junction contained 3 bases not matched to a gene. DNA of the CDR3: TGTGCCAGCAGCTTAGAAGGACAGGTTGGAAACACCATATATTTT. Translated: CASSLEGQVGNTIYF.

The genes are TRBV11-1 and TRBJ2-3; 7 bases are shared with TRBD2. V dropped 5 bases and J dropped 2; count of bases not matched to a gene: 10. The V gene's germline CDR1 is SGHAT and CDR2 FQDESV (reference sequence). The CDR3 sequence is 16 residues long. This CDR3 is CASSPRDYQVTDTQYF. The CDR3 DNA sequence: TGTGCCAGCAGCCCCCGGGACTACCAAGTCACAGATACGCAGTATTTT.

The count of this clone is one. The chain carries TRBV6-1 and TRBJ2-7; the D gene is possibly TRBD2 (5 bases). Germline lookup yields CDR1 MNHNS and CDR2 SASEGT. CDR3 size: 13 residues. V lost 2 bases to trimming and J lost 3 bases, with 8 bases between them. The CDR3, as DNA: TGTGCCAGCAGTGAACTCGGGGACTACGAGCAGTACTTC. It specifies CASSELGDYEQYF.

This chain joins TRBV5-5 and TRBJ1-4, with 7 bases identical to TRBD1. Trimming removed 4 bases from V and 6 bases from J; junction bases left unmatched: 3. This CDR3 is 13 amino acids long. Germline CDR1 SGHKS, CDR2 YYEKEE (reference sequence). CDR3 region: CASSQGQYEKLFF. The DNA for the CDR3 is TGTGCCAGCAGCCAGGGACAGTATGAAAAACTGTTTTTT. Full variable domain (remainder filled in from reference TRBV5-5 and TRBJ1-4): DAGVTQSPTHLIKTRGQQVTLRCSPISGHKSVSWYQQVLGQGPQFIFQYYEKEERGRGNFPDRFSARQFPNYSSELNVNALLLGDSALYLCASSQGQYEKLFFGSGTQLSVL.

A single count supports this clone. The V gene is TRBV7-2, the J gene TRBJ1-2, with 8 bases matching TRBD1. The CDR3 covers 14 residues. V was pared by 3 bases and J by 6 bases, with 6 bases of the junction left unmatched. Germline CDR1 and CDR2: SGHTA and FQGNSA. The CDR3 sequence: CASSLTGVKNGYTF. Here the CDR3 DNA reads TGTGCCAGCAGCTTGACAGGGGTGAAGAATGGCTACACCTTC.

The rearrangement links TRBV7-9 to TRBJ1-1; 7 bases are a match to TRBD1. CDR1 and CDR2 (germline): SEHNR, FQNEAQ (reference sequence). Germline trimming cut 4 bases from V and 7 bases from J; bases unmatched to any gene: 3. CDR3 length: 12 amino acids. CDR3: CASSWTGGEAFF. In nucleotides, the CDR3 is TGTGCCAGCAGCTGGACAGGAGGTGAAGCTTTCTTT.

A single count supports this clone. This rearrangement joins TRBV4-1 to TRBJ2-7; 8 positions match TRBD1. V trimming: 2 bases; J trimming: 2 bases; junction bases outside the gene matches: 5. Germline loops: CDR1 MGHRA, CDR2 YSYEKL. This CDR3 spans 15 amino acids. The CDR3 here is CASSQPGQETYEQYF. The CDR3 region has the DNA TGCGCCAGCAGCCAACCGGGACAGGAGACCTACGAGCAGTACTTC.